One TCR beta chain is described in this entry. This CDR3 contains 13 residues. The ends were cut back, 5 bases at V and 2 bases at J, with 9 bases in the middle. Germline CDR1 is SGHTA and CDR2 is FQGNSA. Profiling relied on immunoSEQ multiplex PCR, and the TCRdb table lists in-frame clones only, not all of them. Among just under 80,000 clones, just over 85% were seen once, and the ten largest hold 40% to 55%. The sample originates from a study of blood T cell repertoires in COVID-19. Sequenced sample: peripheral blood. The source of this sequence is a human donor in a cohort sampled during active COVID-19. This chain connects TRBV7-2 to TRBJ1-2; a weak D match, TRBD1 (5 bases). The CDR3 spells CASSPQANYGYTF. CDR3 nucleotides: TGTGCCAGCAGCCCACAGGCAAACTATGGCTACACCTTC.